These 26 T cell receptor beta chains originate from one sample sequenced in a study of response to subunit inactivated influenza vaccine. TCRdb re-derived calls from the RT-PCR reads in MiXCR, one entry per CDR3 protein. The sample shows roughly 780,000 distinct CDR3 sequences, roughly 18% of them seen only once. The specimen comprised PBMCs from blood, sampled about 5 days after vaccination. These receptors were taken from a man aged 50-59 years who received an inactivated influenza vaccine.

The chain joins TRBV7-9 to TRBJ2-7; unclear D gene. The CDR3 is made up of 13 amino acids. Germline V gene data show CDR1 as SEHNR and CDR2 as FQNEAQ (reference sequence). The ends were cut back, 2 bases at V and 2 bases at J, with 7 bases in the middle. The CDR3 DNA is TGTGCCAGCAGCTTACGCCCTCCCTACGAGCAGTACTTC. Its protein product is CASSLRPPYEQYF. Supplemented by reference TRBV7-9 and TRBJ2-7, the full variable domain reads DTGVSQNPRHKITKRGQNVTFRCDPISEHNRLYWYRQTLGQGPEFLTYFQNEAQLEKSRLLSDRFSAERPKGSFSTLEIQRTEQGDSAMYLCASSLRPPYEQYFGPGTRLTVT.

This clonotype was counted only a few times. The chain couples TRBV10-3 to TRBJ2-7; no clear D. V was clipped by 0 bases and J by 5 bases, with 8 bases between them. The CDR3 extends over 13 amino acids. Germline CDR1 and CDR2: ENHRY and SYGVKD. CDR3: CAISESPQNEQYF. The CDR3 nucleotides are TGTGCCATCAGTGAGTCGCCGCAGAACGAGCAGTACTTC.

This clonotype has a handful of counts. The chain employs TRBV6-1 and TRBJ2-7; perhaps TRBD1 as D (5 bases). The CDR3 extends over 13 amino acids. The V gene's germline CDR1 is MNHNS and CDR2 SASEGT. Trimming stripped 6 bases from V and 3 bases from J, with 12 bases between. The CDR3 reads CASRDTTVYEQYF. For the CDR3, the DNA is TGTGCCAGCAGAGACACGACAGTCTACGAGCAGTACTTC.

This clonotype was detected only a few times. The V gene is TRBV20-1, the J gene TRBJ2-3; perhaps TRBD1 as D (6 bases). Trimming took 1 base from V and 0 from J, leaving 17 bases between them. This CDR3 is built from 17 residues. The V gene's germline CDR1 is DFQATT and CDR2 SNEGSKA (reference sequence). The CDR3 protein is CSARAPRGVTSTDTQYF. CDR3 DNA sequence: TGCAGTGCTAGAGCGCCCAGGGGCGTTACTAGCACAGATACGCAGTATTTT.

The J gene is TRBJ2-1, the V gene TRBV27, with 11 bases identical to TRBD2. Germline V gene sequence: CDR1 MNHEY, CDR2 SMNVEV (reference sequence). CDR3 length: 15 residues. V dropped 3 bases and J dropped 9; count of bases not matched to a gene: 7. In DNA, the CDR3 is TGTGCCAGCAGTTTCCAACTTACTAGCGGGAGTGAGCAGTTCTTC. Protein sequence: CASSFQLTSGSEQFF.

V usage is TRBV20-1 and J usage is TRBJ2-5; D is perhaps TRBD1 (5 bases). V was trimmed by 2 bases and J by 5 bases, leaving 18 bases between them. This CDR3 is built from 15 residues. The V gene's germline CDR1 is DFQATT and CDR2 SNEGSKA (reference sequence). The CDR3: CSARSLGQGDETQYF. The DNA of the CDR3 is TGCAGTGCTAGATCTCTGGGGCAGGGTGATGAGACCCAGTACTTC.

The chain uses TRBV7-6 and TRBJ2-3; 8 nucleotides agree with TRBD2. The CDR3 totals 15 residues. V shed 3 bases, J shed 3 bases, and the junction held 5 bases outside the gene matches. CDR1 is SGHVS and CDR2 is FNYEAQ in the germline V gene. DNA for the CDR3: TGTGCCAGCAGCTTCCTAAGCGGGAGAACAGATACGCAGTATTTT. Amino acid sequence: CASSFLSGRTDTQYF.

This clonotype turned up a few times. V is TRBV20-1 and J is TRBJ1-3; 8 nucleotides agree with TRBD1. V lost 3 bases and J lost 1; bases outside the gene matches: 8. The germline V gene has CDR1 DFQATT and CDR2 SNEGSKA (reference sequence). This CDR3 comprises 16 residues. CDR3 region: CSARNAGQASGNTIYF. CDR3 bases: TGCAGTGCTAGGAACGCGGGACAGGCATCTGGAAACACCATATATTTT.

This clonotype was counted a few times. The CDR3 sequence: CSDQGCYNQPQHF. CDR3 bases: TGCAGCGACCAGGGGTGCTACAATCAGCCCCAGCATTTT. V is TRBV29-1 and J is TRBJ1-5, with TRBD1 as a possible D gene (6 bases). V was pared by 7 bases and J by 3 bases, with 13 bases between. The CDR3 runs 13 residues. Germline CDR1 and CDR2: SQVTM and ANQGSEA.

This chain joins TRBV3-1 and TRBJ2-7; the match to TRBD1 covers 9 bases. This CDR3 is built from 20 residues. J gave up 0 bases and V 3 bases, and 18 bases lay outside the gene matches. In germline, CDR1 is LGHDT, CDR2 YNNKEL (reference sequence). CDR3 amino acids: CASSHGPGQGDFLSSYEQYF. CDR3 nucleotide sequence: TGTGCCAGCAGCCATGGACCGGGACAGGGCGATTTTCTTAGCTCCTACGAGCAGTACTTC.

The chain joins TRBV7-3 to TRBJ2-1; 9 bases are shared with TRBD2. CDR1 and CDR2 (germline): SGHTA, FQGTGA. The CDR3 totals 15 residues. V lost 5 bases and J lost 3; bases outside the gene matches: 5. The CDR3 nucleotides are TGTGCCAGCAGCCCAGCTAGCGGGGACTACAATGAGCAGTTCTTC. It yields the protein CASSPASGDYNEQFF.

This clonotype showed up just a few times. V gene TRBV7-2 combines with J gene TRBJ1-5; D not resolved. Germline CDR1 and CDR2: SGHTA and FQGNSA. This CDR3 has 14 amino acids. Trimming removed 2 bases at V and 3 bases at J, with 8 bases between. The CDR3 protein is CASSLYSNNQPQHF. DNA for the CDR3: TGTGCCAGCAGCTTATATTCTAACAATCAGCCCCAGCATTTT. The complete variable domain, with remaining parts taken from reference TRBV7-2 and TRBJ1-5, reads GAGVSQSPSNKVTEKGKDVELRCDPISGHTALYWYRQSLGQGLEFLIYFQGNSAPDKSGLPSDRFSAERTGGSVSTLTIQRTQQEDSAVYLCASSLYSNNQPQHFGDGTRLSIL.

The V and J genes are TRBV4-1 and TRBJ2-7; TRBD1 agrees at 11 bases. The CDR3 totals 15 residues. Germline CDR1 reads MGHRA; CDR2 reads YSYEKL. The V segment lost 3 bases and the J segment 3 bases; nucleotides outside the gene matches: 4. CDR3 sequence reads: CASSHPGTGGYEQYF. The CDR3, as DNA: TGCGCCAGCAGCCACCCCGGGACAGGGGGCTACGAGCAGTACTTC.

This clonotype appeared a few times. The CDR3 coding sequence is TGCGCCAGCAGGGCGGGGTTGGGTCCGAACACTGAAGCTTTCTTT. Translation gives CASRAGLGPNTEAFF. V is TRBV5-1 and J is TRBJ1-1; D gene ambiguous. The CDR3 contains 15 residues. Germline V CDR1 and CDR2: SGHRS, YFSETQ. Trimming took off 5 bases at V and 1 base at J, with 15 bases between the two ends.

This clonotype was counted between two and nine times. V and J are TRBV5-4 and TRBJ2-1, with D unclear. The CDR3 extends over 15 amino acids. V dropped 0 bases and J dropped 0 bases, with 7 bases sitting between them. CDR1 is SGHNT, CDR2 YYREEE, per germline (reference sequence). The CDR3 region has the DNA TGTGCCAGCAGCTTGGAAGTCGGCTCCTACAATGAGCAGTTCTTC. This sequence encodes CASSLEVGSYNEQFF.

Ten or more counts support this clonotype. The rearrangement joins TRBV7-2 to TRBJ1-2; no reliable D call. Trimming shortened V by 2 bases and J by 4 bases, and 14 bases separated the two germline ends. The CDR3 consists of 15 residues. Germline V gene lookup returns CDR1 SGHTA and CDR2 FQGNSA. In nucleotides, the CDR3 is TGTGCCAGCAGCTTACCCCTAGCTCGGAGCTATGGCTACACCTTC. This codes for CASSLPLARSYGYTF.

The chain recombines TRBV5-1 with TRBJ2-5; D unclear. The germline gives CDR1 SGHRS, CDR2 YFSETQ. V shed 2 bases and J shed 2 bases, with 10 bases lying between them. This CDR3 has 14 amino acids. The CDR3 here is CASSFNSVQETQYF. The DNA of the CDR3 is TGCGCCAGCAGCTTTAACAGTGTACAAGAGACCCAGTACTTC.

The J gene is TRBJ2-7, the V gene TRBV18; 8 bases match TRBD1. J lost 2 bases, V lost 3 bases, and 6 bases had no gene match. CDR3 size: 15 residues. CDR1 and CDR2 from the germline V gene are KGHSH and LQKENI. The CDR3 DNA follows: TGTGCCAGCTCACCCAGGGGGCAGGGGGCCTACGAGCAGTACTTC. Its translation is CASSPRGQGAYEQYF.

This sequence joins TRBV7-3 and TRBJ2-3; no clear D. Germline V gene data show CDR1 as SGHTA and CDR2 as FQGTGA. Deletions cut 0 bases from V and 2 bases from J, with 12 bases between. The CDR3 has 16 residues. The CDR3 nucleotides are TGTGCCAGCAGCTTAACTGGCCACGAGTCCACAGATACGCAGTATTTT. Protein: CASSLTGHESTDTQYF.

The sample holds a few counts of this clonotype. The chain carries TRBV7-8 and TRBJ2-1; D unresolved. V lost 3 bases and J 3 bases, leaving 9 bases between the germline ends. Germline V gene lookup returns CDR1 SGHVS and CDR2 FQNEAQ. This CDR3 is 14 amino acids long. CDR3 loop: CASSFLGFYNEQFF. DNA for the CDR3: TGTGCCAGCAGCTTCTTGGGGTTCTACAATGAGCAGTTCTTC.

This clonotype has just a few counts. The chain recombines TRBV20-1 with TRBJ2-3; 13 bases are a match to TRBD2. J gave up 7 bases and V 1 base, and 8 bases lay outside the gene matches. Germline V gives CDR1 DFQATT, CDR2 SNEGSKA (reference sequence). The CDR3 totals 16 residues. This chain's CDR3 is CSARGGLAGYGNTQYF. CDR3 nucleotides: TGCAGTGCTAGAGGGGGACTAGCGGGATATGGGAATACGCAGTATTTT.

CDR3 protein: CAWQGADTGELFF. For the CDR3, the DNA is TGTGCCTGGCAGGGGGCAGACACCGGGGAGCTGTTTTTT. The J gene is TRBJ2-2, the V gene TRBV30, with 8 bases fitting TRBD1. There are 13 residues in the CDR3. With 5 bases clipped from V and 3 bases from J, the junction kept 2 bases outside the gene matches. CDR1 is GTSNPN, CDR2 SVGIG, per germline (reference sequence). Drawing the rest from reference TRBV30 and TRBJ2-2, the complete variable domain is SQTIHQWPATLVQPVGSPLSLECTVEGTSNPNLYWYRQAAGRGLQLLFYSVGIGQISSEVPQNLSASRPQDRQFILSSKKLLLSDSGFYLCAWQGADTGELFFGEGSRLTVL.

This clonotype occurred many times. Here the CDR3 DNA reads TGCAGACCGGGCTGTGCCAGGGCTTATAGCACAGATACGCAGTATTTT. Translating gives CRPGCARAYSTDTQYF. The chain joins TRBV29-1 to TRBJ2-3, with a tentative D call TRBD1 (5 bases). CDR1 is SQVTM and CDR2 is ANQGSEA in the germline V gene. This CDR3 contains 16 residues.

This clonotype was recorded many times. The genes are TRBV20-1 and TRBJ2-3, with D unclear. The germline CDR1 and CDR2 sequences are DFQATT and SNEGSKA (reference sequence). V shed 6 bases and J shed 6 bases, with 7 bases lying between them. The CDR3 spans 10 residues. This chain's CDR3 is CSAWADTQYF. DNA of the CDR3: TGCAGTGCGTGGGCCGATACGCAGTATTTT.

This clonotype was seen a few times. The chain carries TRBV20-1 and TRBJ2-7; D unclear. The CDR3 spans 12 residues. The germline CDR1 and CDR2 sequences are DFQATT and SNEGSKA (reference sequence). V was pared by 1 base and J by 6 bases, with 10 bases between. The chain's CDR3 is CSARVLAPEQYF. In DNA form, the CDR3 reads TGCAGTGCTAGAGTACTGGCCCCCGAGCAGTACTTC.

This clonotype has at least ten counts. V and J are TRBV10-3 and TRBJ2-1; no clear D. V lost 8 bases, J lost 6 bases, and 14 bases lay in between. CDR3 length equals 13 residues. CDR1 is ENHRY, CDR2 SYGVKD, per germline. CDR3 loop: CAIRDDRANEQFF. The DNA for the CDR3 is TGTGCCATCCGCGACGATCGGGCCAATGAGCAGTTCTTC.